Described below is a single T cell receptor beta chain sequence and its context. This sample was included in a study of blood T cell repertoires in COVID-19. Looking at the study overall: Sites in the United States, Italy and Spain provided acute and convalescent COVID-19 samples. T cells, B-cell-depleted T cells, or PBMCs provided the cDNA or gDNA that served as material.

Authors' methods: Reference gene primers were amplified, and this amplification served to estimate nucleated cell counts. TCRdb's table, derived via immunoSEQ multiplex PCR, lists solely in-frame clones and lacks some. The DNA gave D and trimming, while V, J and clone size come from that table. The data show under 300,000 clones, roughly 83% seen once. V was shortened by 2 bases and J by 7 bases, with 11 bases between the two germline ends. The CDR3 consists of 13 residues. Germline CDR1 is MNHEY and CDR2 is SVGAGI. The rearrangement links TRBV6-5 to TRBJ1-1; D is possibly TRBD1 (5 bases). The TCR comes from a man aged 55 to 70 who had recovered from COVID-19. Sequenced sample: peripheral blood. In DNA, the CDR3 is TGTGCCAGCAGTTACAAGACAGAAGATGAAGCTTTCTTT. This gives the protein CASSYKTEDEAFF.